This note documents a single T cell receptor beta chain sequence. Its antigen is undetermined. The likely explanation is a read error, given a far larger clone one base away. This sample includes further DNA sequences coding for the same CDR3. Repertoires were generated with immunoSEQ multiplex PCR, while TCRdb's copy carries only in-frame clones and drops some. The repertoire includes more than 3,500 clones, about three fifths of them detected once, and 15% to 20% sits in the top ten. This record comes from a study of coeliac disease. Study background: Coeliac patients had newly diagnosed active disease, refractory type I disease, or gluten-free diet control.

Study outcomes and limitations: In active celiac disease, intraepithelial and lamina propria TRB and TRG repertoires were less clonal than controls.

The CDR3 is 15 amino acids. Germline-derived CDR1 and CDR2 are MNHEY and SMNVEV (reference sequence). V gene TRBV27 combines with J gene TRBJ2-2, with a possible D match to TRBD2 (6 bases). Sequenced sample: intraepithelial lymphocytes from the gut. The clonotype was recovered from a human donor with active celiac disease. This CDR3 reads CASSWRGLSTGELFF. CDR3 DNA: TGTGCCAGCAGTTGGAGGGGACTGAGCACCGGCGAGCTGTTTTTT.